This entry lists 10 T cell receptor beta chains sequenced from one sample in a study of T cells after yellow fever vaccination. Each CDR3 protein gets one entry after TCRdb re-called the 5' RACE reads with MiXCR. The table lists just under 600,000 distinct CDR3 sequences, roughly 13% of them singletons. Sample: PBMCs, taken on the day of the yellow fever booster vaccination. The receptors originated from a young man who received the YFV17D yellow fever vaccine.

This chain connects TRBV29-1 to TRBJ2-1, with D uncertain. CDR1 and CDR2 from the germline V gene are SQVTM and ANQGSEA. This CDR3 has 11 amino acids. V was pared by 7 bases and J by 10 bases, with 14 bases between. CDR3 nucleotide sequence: TGCAGCGCAAGACATGTCGGAGAGCAGTTCTTC. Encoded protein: CSARHVGEQFF.

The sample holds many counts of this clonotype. CDR3 bases: TGTGCTACCGCTACTAGCGGAGTCTCCTACGAGCAGTACTTC. It yields the protein CATATSGVSYEQYF. J is TRBJ2-7 and V is TRBV7-9, with 8 nucleotides matching TRBD2. CDR3 length equals 14 residues. The germline CDR1 and CDR2 sequences are SEHNR and FQNEAQ (reference sequence).

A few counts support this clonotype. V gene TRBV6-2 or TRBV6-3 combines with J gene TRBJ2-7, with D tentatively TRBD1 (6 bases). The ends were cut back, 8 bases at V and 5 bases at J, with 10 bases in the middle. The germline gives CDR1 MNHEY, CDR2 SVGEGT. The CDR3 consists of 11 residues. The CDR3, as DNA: TGTGCCAGCCATCAGGGGCACGAGCAGTACTTC. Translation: CASHQGHEQYF.

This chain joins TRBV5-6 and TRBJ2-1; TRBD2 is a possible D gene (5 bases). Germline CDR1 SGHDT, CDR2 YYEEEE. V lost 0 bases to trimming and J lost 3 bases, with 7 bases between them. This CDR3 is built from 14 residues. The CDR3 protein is CASSLETNYNEQFF. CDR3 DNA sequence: TGTGCCAGCAGCTTGGAGACTAACTACAATGAGCAGTTCTTC.

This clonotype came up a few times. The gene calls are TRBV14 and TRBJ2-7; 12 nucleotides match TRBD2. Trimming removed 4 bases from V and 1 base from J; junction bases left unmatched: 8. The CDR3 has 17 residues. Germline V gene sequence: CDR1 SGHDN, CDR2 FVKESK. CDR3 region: CASSLRLAGVKSYEQYF. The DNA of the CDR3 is TGTGCCAGCAGCCTCCGACTAGCGGGAGTCAAGTCCTACGAGCAGTACTTC.

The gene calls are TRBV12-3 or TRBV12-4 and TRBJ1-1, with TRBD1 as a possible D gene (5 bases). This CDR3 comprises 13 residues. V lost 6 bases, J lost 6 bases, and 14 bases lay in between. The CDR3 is CASRTDRGAEAFF. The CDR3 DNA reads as TGTGCCAGCAGGACCGATAGGGGCGCTGAAGCTTTCTTT.

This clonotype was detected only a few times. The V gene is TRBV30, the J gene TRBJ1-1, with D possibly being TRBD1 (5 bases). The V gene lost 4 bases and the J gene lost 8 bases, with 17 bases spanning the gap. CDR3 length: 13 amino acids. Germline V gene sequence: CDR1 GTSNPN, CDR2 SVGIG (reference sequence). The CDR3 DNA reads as TGTGCCTGGACACGTCCGATACGGGACGAAGCTTTCTTT. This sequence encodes CAWTRPIRDEAFF.

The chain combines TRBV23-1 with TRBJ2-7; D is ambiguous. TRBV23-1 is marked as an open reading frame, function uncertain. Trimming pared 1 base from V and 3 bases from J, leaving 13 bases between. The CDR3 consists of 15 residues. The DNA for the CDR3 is TGCGCCAGCAGTCAATGTGGTCCAACTTTCTACGAGCAGTACTTC. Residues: CASSQCGPTFYEQYF.

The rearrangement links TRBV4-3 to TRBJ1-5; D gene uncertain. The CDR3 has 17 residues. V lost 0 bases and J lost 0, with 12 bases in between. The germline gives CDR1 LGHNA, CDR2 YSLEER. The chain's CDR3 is CASSQDPPGNSNQPQHF. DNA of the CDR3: TGCGCCAGCAGCCAAGATCCCCCGGGAAATAGCAATCAGCCCCAGCATTTT.

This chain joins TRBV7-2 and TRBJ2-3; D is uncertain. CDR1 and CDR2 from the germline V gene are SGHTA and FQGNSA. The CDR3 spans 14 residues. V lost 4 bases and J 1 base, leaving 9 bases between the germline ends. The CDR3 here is CASSSRWGTDTQYF. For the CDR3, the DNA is TGTGCCAGCAGCTCGCGCTGGGGCACAGATACGCAGTATTTT. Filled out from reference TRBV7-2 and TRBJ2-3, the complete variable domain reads GAGVSQSPSNKVTEKGKDVELRCDPISGHTALYWYRQSLGQGLEFLIYFQGNSAPDKSGLPSDRFSAERTGGSVSTLTIQRTQQEDSAVYLCASSSRWGTDTQYFGPGTRLTVL.